Sequencing of this T cell receptor (beta chain) was carried out in a study of cytomegalovirus exposure and HLA in healthy donors. Broader study findings: Sequencing likely generated an artifact that appeared as a cluster of highly shared sequence variants.

Vbeta (60) and Jbeta (13) primers were used in the PCR. Libraries were prepared by immunoSEQ multiplex PCR; TCRdb keeps only in-frame clonotypes and omits some of them. In total, the table holds around 150,000 clones. With respect to this clone: Its target is not known.

V lost 5 bases, J lost 3 bases, and 8 bases stayed unmatched. The CDR3 extends over 17 amino acids. Germline CDR1 and CDR2: SGHTA and FQGNSA. The chain couples TRBV7-2 to TRBJ2-7; 15 nucleotides align to TRBD2. This receptor was obtained from a man aged 25 to 45 in good health and CMV-seronegative. Sequences were obtained from PBMCs. CDR3 loop: CASSPGLAGGIHYEQYF. CDR3 DNA: TGTGCCAGCAGCCCCGGACTAGCGGGAGGGATACACTACGAGCAGTACTTC.